A selection of T cell receptor beta chains follows, all from one sample in a study of HIV-infected children after antiretroviral therapy interruption. TCRdb re-derived calls from the 3' RACE reads in MiXCR, one entry per CDR3 protein. This table has some 90,000 distinct CDR3 sequences, about 6.9% appearing once. This specimen was CD45RA+ CD4+ T cells from PBMCs, pooled from several time points, taken from a donor given antiretroviral therapy, either interrupted or continuous. The source is a pool of human donors with HIV. Both conserved end residues are part of each CDR3. D genes are given only for firm matches. The size entry is marked missing in some rows and otherwise reads once, few, many or a size class.

J | size | V | D | DNA | CDR3
TRBJ2-3 | many | TRBV6-6 | - | TGTGCCAGCAGCACAGGGAGAGCATCAGATACGCAGTATTTT | CASSTGRASDTQYF
TRBJ1-5 | many | TRBV7-8 | TRBD1 | TGTGCCAGCAGCTTAGCGGGACAGCGCGGTCAGCCCCAGCATTTT | CASSLAGQRGQPQHF
TRBJ1-4 | many | TRBV12-3/TRBV12-4 | TRBD1 | TGTGCCAGCAGATGGGGAAGGAGGGGGCACGGGGCAACTAATGAAAAACTGTTTTTT | CASRWGRRGHGATNEKLFF
TRBJ1-1 | many | TRBV5-1 | - | TGCGCCAGCAGATCGGCAGGCGGGATAGACACTGAAGCTTTCTTT | CASRSAGGIDTEAFF
TRBJ2-3 | many | TRBV23-1 | TRBD1 | TGCGCCAGCAGTCATTATGACAGGGAAGGGAGCACAGATACGCAGTATTTT | CASSHYDREGSTDTQYF
TRBJ2-7 | - | TRBV3-1 | - | TGTGCCAGCAGCCAGCCACAGACGACCTACGAGCAGTACTTC | CASSQPQTTYEQYF
TRBJ2-1 | many | TRBV6-5 | - | TGTGCCAGCAGTTACGCCGACTACGCCTCTTATTCCTACAATGAGCAGTTCTTC | CASSYADYASYSYNEQFF
TRBJ2-7 | many | TRBV24-1 | - | TGTGCCACCAGTGATCCCGTGACTAACTCCGAGCAGTACTTC | CATSDPVTNSEQYF
TRBJ1-5 | many | TRBV19 | - | TGTGCCAGTAGTCAACAGGGTGGCAATCAGCCCCAGCATTTT | CASSQQGGNQPQHF
TRBJ2-4 | few | TRBV15 | - | TGTGCCACCAGCAGAGAGGGCTTAGTAGCCAAAAACATTCAGTACTTC | CATSREGLVAKNIQYF
TRBJ1-2 | many | TRBV7-8 | - | TGTGCCAGCAGCTCCGATCTGTTTGGCTACACCTTC | CASSSDLFGYTF
TRBJ2-2 | many | TRBV19 | - | TGTGCCAGTAGTTTAAACAGGGCCACCGGGGAGCTGTTTTTT | CASSLNRATGELFF
TRBJ1-1 | many | TRBV20-1 | - | TGCAGTGCTAGGGGCGGTATGAACACTGAAGCTTTCTTT | CSARGGMNTEAFF
TRBJ2-7 | - | TRBV10-3 | TRBD2 | TGTGCCATCCGACCGGGACTAGCGGGGGAATACGAGCAGTACTTC | CAIRPGLAGEYEQYF
TRBJ2-1 | many | TRBV10-1 | TRBD1 | TGCGCCAGCAGGGACGGGACAGGGAATGAGCAGTTCTTC | CASRDGTGNEQFF
TRBJ2-7 | - | TRBV5-1 | - | TGCGCCAGCAGCTTACAAGCGAGCTCCTACGAGCAGTACTTC | CASSLQASSYEQYF
TRBJ2-1 | - | TRBV12-3/TRBV12-4 | - | TGTGCCAGCAGGACGACAGGAAAATACAATGAGCAGTTCTTC | CASRTTGKYNEQFF
TRBJ1-1 | few | TRBV5-4 | TRBD1 | TGTGCCAGCAGCTCAGGACAGGGGGCGAACACTGAAGCTTTCTTT | CASSSGQGANTEAFF
TRBJ1-5 | many | TRBV5-1 | - | TGCGCCAGCAGCGCCGACAGCTACAATCAGCCCCAGCATTTT | CASSADSYNQPQHF
TRBJ2-5 | few | TRBV5-1 | - | TGCGCCAGCAGAATTGCGGGGGAGACCCAGTACTTC | CASRIAGETQYF
TRBJ2-2 | many | TRBV12-3/TRBV12-4 | TRBD1 | TGTGCCAGCAGTGATCAGGGGGCGCAGATCGGGGAGCTGTTTTTT | CASSDQGAQIGELFF
TRBJ2-3 | many | TRBV12-3/TRBV12-4 | - | TGTGCCAGCAGTTTTATGGGGAATCCCACAGATACGCAGTATTTT | CASSFMGNPTDTQYF
TRBJ2-3 | many | TRBV29-1 | - | TGCAGCGTTGCCAGATTCGAAGGTACAGATACGCAGTATTTT | CSVARFEGTDTQYF
TRBJ2-3 | - | TRBV6-6 | - | TGTGCCAGCAGATCTTCGGACCTGCCTAGCACAGATACGCAGTATTTT | CASRSSDLPSTDTQYF
TRBJ1-1 | many | TRBV7-9 | - | TGTGCCAGCAGCTTACAGGGTTTCATGGACACTGAAGCTTTCTTT | CASSLQGFMDTEAFF
TRBJ2-7 | many | TRBV7-2 | - | TGTGCCAGCAGCTTATTCGGCCCTAGCTCCTACGAGCAGTACTTC | CASSLFGPSSYEQYF
TRBJ2-3 | - | TRBV19 | - | TGTGCCAGTAGTGTTAGACAGAGGACAGATACGCAGTATTTT | CASSVRQRTDTQYF
TRBJ2-3 | many | TRBV6-1 | TRBD1 | TGTGCCAGCAAGAAGACAGGGATGAGGACAGATACGCAGTATTTT | CASKKTGMRTDTQYF
TRBJ2-1 | - | TRBV7-9 | - | TGTGCCAGCAGCCCGGCCCACAATGAGCAGTTCTTC | CASSPAHNEQFF
TRBJ2-7 | - | TRBV20-1 | - | TGCAGTGCGTCCGGGGGCGCCTACGAGCAGTACTTC | CSASGGAYEQYF
TRBJ1-1 | few | TRBV11-2 | - | TGTGCCAGCAGCTTAAATGAGAACACTGAAGCTTTCTTT | CASSLNENTEAFF
TRBJ1-1 | many | TRBV29-1 | - | TGCAGCGTTGTTGGACAAGGGAACACTGAAGCTTTCTTT | CSVVGQGNTEAFF
TRBJ2-1 | many | TRBV18 | - | TGTGCCAGCTCACCACTGGACGGGGAAGGTGAGCAGTTCTTC | CASSPLDGEGEQFF
TRBJ2-2 | many | TRBV4-1 | TRBD2 | TGCGCCAGCAGCCCGGGACTAGCCCTTTCTCGCGCCGGGGAGCTGTTTTTT | CASSPGLALSRAGELFF
TRBJ1-5 | many | TRBV7-2 | TRBD1 | TGTGCCAGCAGCTCCCGGGACAGGGTTGGGACCCAGCATTTT | CASSSRDRVGTQHF
TRBJ2-1 | many | TRBV11-1 | TRBD2 | TGTGCCAGCAGCTTCAGCGGGACCCGGAGCTCCTACAATGAGCAGTTCTTC | CASSFSGTRSSYNEQFF
TRBJ1-5 | - | TRBV12-3/TRBV12-4 | TRBD1 | TGTGCCAGCAGTTTCCGATCCGGACAGGCTTCGGGTCAGCCCCAGCATTTT | CASSFRSGQASGQPQHF
TRBJ2-2 | many | TRBV6-1 | - | TGTGCCAGCGTCCGGGACGGCGGCTACACCGGGGAGCTGTTTTTT | CASVRDGGYTGELFF
TRBJ2-7 | - | TRBV6-6 | - | TGTGCCAGCAGTTACTCCGAACCCGGGGCCTCCTACGAGCAGTACTTC | CASSYSEPGASYEQYF
TRBJ2-2 | many | TRBV10-2 | - | TGCGCCAGCAGTGAGGACGGTACGGGTACCGGGGAGCTGTTTTTT | CASSEDGTGTGELFF
TRBJ2-7 | many | TRBV20-1 | - | TGCAGTGCCCTTGACCACGAGCAGTACTTC | CSALDHEQYF
TRBJ2-5 | few | TRBV21-1 | - | TGTGCCAGCAGCATCGAAGGGGGGGAAGAGACCCAGTACTTC | CASSIEGGEETQYF
TRBJ2-4 | many | TRBV28 | - | TGTGCCAGCAATACCCTGGGACTAGCCAAAAACATTCAGTACTTC | CASNTLGLAKNIQYF